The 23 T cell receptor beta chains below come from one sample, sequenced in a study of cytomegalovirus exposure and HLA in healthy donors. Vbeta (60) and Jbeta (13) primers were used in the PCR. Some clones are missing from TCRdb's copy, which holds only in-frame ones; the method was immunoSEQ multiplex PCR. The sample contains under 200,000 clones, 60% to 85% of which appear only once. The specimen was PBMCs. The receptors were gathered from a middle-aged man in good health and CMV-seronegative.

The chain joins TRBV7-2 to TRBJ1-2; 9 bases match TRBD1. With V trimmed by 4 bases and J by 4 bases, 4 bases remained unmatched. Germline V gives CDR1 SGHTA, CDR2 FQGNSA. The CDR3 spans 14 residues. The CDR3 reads CASSSPTGGYGYTF. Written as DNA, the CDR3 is TGTGCCAGCAGCTCTCCGACAGGGGGCTATGGCTACACCTTC.

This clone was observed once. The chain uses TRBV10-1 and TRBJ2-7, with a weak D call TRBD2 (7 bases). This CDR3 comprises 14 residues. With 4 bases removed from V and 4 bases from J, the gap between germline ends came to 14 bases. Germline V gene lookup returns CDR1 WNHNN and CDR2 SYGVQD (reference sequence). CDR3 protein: CASSAGGSKYEQYF. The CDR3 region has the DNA TGCGCCAGCAGTGCGGGGGGCTCCAAGTACGAGCAGTACTTC.

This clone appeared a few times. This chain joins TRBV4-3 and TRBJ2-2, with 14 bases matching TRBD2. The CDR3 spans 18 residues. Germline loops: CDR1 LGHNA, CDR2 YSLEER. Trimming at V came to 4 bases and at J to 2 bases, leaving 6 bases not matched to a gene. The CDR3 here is CASSRGTSGGPNTGELFF. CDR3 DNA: TGCGCCAGCAGCCGCGGGACTAGCGGGGGCCCTAACACCGGGGAGCTGTTTTTT.

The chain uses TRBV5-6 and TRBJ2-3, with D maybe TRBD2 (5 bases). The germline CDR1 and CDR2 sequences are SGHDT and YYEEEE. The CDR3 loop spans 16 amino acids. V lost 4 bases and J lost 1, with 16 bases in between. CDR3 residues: CASSERFSEGTDTQYF. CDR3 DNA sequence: TGTGCCAGCAGCGAGCGGTTCTCGGAAGGCACAGATACGCAGTATTTT.

CDR3 residues: CASQGVFSYEQYF. In DNA, the CDR3 is TGTGCCAGCCAGGGCGTTTTCTCCTACGAGCAGTACTTC. The chain combines TRBV11-3 with TRBJ2-5, with D tentatively TRBD1 (5 bases). The J call may be mistaken, given a closer DNA end match to TRBJ2-7. Looked up from germline, CDR1 is SGHNT and CDR2 is YENEEA. This CDR3 is built from 13 residues.

CDR3 bases: TGTGCCAGTTCCTGGGACAGGGGGCCCTACGAGCAGTACTTC. This gives the protein CASSWDRGPYEQYF. The V call is TRBV6-1, the J call TRBJ2-7, with 12 bases aligning to TRBD1. The CDR3 is 14 amino acids. Germline V gene data show CDR1 as MNHNS and CDR2 as SASEGT. V lost 9 bases to trimming and J lost 2 bases; unmatched junction nucleotides: 5.

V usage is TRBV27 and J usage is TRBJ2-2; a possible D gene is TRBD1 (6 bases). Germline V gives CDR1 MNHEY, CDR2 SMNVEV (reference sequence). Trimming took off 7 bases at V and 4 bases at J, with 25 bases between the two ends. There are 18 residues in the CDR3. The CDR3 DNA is TGTGCCAGCACTACCCCCGCGGGCAGGGGCTCGGGCACCGGGGAGCTGTTTTTT. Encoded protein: CASTTPAGRGSGTGELFF.

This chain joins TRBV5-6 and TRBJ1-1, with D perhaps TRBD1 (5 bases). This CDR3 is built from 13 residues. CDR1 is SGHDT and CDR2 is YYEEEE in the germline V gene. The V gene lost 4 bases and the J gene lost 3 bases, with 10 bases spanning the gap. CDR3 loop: CASSPGGYTEAFF. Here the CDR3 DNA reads TGTGCCAGCAGCCCGGGGGGGTACACTGAAGCTTTCTTT.

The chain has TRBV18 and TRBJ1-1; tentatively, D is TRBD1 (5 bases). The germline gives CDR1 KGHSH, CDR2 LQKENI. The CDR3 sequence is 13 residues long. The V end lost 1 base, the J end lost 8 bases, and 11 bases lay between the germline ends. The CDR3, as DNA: TGTGCCAGCTCACCACAAGGACAAGGGGAAGCTTTCTTT. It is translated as CASSPQGQGEAFF.

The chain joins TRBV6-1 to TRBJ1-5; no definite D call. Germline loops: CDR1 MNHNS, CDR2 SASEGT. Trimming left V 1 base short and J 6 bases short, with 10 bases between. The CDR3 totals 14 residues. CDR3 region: CASSEVRQSQPQHF. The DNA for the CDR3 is TGTGCCAGCAGTGAAGTCCGACAAAGTCAGCCCCAGCATTTT.

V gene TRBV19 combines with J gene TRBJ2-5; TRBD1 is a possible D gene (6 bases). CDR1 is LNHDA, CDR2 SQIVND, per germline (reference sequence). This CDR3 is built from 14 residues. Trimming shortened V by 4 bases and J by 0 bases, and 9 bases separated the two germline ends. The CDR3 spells CASSSRGYQETQYF. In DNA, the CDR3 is TGTGCCAGTAGTAGCAGGGGCTACCAAGAGACCCAGTACTTC. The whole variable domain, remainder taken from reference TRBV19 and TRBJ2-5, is DGGITQSPKYLFRKEGQNVTLSCEQNLNHDAMYWYRQDPGQGLRLIYYSQIVNDFQKGDIAEGYSVSREKKESFPLTVTSAQKNPTAFYLCASSSRGYQETQYFGPGTRLLVL.

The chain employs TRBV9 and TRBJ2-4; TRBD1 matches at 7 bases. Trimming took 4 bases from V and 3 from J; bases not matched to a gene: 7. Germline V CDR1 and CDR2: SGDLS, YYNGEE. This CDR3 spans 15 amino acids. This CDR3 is CASSSTGPGKNIQYF. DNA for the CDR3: TGTGCCAGCAGCTCGACAGGGCCGGGCAAAAACATTCAGTACTTC.

CDR3 nucleotide sequence: TGCGCCAGCAGCCCGGGGGACAGGCAGTCCCTAAACACCGGGGAGCTGTTTTTT. Translating it yields CASSPGDRQSLNTGELFF. The genes are TRBV5-1 and TRBJ2-2; 8 bases agree with TRBD1. The CDR3 covers 18 residues. Germline V lookup: CDR1 SGHRS, CDR2 YFSETQ. V trimming: 4 bases; J trimming: 2 bases; junction bases outside the gene matches: 13.

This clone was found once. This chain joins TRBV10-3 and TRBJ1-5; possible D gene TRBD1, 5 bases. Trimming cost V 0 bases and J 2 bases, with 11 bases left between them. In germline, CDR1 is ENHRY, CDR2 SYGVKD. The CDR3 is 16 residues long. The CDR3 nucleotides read TGTGCCATCAGTGAGTCGGGGCAGGTAGGCAATCAGCCCCAGCATTTT. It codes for CAISESGQVGNQPQHF.

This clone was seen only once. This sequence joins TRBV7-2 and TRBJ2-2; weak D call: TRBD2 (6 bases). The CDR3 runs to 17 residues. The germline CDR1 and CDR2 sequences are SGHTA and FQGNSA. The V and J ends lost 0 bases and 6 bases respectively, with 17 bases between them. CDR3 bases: TGTGCCAGCAGCTTAGCGCGGGGAACAGGTGGCGCCGGGGAGCTGTTTTTT. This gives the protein CASSLARGTGGAGELFF. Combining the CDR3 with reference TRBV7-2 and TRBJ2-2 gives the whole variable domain GAGVSQSPSNKVTEKGKDVELRCDPISGHTALYWYRQSLGQGLEFLIYFQGNSAPDKSGLPSDRFSAERTGGSVSTLTIQRTQQEDSAVYLCASSLARGTGGAGELFFGEGSRLTVL.

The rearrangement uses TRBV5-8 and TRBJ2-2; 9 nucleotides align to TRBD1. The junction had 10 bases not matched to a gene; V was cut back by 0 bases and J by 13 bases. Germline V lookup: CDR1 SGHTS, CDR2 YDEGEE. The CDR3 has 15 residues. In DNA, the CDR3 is TGTGCCAGCAGCTTGGAGACAGGGGGGATGGTGTCGCTGTTTTTT. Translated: CASSLETGGMVSLFF.

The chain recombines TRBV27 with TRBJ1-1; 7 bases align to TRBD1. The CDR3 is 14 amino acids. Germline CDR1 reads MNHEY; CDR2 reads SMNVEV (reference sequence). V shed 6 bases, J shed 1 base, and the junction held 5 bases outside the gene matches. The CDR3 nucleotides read TGTGCCAGCAGACCTGGGACAGAGAACACTGAAGCTTTCTTT. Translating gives CASRPGTENTEAFF.

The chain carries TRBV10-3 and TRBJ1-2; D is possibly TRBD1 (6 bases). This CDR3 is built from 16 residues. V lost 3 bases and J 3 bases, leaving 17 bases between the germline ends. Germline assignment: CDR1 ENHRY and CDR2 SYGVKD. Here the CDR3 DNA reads TGTGCCATCAGTGACAGTGCGGGGGGCTCCTACTATGGCTACACCTTC. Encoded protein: CAISDSAGGSYYGYTF.

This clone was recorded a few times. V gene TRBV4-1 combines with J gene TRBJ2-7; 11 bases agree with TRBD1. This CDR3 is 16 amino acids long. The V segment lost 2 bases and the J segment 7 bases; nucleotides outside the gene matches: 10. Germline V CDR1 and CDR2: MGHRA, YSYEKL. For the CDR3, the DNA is TGCGCCAGCAGCCAACTTCTTAGGACAGGGGGCCGGGAGCAGTACTTC. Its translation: CASSQLLRTGGREQYF.

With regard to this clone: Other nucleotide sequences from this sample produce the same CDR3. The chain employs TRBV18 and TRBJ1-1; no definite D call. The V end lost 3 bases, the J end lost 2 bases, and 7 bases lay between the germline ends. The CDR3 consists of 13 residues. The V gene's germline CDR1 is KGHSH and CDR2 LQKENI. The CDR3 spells CASSPGGNTEAFF. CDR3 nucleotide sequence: TGTGCCAGCTCACCTGGCGGAAACACTGAAGCTTTCTTT.

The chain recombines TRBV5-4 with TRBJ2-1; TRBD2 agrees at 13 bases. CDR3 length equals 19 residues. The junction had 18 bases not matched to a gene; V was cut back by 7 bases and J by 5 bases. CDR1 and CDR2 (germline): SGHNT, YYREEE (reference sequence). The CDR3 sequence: CASAKSTSGRENQNNEQFF. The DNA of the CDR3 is TGTGCCAGCGCCAAAAGTACTAGCGGGAGGGAAAATCAGAACAATGAGCAGTTCTTC.

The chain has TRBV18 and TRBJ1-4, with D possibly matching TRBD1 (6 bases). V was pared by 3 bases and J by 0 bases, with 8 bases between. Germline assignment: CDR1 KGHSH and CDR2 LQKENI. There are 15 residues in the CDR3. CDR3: CASSPRTATNEKLFF. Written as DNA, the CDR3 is TGTGCCAGCTCACCGAGGACAGCAACTAATGAAAAACTGTTTTTT.

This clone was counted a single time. This chain's CDR3 is CSVELPRGGRRDTQYF. The CDR3 nucleotides read TGCAGCGTAGAACTCCCGAGAGGGGGCAGGAGGGATACGCAGTATTTT. The chain uses TRBV29-1 and TRBJ2-3; TRBD1 matches at 7 bases. The CDR3 spans 16 residues. CDR1 is SQVTM, CDR2 ANQGSEA, per germline. The V gene end was trimmed by 6 bases and the J gene end by 6 bases; junction bases not matched to a gene: 18.